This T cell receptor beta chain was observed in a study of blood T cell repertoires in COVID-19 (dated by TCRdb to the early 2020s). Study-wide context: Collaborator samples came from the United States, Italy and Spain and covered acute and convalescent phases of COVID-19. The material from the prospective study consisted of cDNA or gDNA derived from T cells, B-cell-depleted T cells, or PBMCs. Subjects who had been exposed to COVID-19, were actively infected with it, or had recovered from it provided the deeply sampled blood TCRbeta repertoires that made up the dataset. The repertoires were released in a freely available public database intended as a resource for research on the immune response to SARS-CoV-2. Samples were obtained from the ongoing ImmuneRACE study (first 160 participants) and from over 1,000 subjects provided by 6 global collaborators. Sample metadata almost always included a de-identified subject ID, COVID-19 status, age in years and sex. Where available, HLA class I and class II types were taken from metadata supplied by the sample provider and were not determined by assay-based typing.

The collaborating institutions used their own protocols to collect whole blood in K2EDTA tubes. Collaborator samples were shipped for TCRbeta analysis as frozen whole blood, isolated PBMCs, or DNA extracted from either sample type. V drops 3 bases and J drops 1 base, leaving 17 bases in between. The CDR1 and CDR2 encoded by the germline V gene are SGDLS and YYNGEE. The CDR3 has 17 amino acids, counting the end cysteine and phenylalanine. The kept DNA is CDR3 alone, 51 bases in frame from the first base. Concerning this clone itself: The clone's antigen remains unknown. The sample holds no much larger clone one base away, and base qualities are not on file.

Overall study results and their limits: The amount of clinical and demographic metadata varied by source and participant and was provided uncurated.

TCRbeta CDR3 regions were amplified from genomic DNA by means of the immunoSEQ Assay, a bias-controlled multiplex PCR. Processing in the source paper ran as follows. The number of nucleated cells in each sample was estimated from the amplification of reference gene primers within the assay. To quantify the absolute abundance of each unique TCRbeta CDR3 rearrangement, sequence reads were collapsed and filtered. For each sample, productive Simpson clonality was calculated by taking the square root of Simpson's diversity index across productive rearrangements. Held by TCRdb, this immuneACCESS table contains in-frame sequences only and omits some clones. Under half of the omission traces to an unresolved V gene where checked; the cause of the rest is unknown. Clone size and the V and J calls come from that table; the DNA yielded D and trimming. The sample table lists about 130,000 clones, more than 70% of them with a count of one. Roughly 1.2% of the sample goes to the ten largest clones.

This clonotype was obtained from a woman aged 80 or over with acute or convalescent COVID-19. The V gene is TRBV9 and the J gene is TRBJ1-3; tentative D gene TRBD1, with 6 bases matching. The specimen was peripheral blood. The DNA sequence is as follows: TGTGCCAGCAGCGATGAAGGGGGTTTGGGGTCTGGAAACACCATATATTTT. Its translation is CASSDEGGLGSGNTIYF.